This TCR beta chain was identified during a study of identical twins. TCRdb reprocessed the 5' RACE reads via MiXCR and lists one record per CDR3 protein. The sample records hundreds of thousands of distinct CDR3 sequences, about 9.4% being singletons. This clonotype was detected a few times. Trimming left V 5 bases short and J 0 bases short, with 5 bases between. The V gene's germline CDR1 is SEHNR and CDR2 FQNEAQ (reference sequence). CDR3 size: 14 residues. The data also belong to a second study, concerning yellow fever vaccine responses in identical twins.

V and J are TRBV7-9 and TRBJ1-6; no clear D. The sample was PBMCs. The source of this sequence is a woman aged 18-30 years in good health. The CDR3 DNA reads TGTGCCAGCAGCCAGAGCTCCTATAATTCACCCCTCCACTTT. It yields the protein CASSQSSYNSPLHF.